This T cell receptor beta chain was captured by sequencing in a study of blood T cell repertoires in COVID-19. Study background: Material from acute and convalescent COVID-19 was sourced from the United States, Italy and Spain. From T cells, B-cell-depleted T cells, or PBMCs came the material, which was cDNA or gDNA.

Original analysis: The authors estimated nucleated cell counts from reference gene primer amplification. Clones were read by immunoSEQ multiplex PCR, and TCRdb kept only the in-frame ones, dropping some. V, J and clone size are those of that table, while D and trimming were read from the DNA. The repertoire includes 25,000 to 30,000 clones, around 92% of them detected once, and around 0.83% sits in the top ten. The CDR3 extends over 14 amino acids. V dropped 0 bases and J dropped 10 bases, with 14 bases sitting between them. The germline V gene encodes CDR1 SGHRS and CDR2 YFSETQ. One Seattle source followed patients from active infection through their disease course.

The sample taken for sequencing was peripheral blood. This TCR was sampled from a woman in her seventies with COVID-19, enrolled during active disease. The chain combines TRBV5-1 with TRBJ2-1; possible D gene TRBD1, 5 bases. The CDR3 here is CASSLDSRGTEQFF. DNA of the CDR3: TGCGCCAGCAGCTTGGATTCTAGGGGAACCGAGCAGTTCTTC. Full variable domain (remainder filled in from reference TRBV5-1 and TRBJ2-1): KAGVTQTPRYLIKTRGQQVTLSCSPISGHRSVSWYQQTPGQGLQFLFEYFSETQRNKGNFPGRFSGRQFSNSRSEMNVSTLELGDSALYLCASSLDSRGTEQFFGPGTRLTVL.